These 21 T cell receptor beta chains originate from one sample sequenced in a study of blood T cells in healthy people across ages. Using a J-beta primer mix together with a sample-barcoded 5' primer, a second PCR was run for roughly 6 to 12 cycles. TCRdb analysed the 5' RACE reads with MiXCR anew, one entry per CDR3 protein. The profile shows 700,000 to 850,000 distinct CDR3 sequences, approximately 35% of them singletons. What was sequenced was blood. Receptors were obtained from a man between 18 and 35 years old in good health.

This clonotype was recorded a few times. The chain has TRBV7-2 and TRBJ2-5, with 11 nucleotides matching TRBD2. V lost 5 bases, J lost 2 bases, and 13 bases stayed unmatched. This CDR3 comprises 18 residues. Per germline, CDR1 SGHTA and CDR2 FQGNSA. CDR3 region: CASSPQVRLAGRQETQYF. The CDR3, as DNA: TGTGCCAGCAGCCCTCAAGTTAGACTAGCGGGGAGACAAGAGACCCAGTACTTC.

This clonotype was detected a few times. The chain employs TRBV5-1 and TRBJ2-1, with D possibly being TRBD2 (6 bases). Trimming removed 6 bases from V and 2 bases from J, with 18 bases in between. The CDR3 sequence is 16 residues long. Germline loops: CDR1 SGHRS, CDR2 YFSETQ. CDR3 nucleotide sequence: TGCGCCAGCACCGACATAGCGGTCGGCCCCTACAATGAGCAGTTCTTC. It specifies CASTDIAVGPYNEQFF.

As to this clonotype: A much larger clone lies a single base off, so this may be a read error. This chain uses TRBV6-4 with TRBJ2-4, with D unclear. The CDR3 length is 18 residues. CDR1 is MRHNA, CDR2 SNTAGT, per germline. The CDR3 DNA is TGTGCCAGCAGTGACTCGGTGGGCAGGCACCTCTCCAAAAACAGTCAGTACTTC. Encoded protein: CASSDSVGRHLSKNSQYF.

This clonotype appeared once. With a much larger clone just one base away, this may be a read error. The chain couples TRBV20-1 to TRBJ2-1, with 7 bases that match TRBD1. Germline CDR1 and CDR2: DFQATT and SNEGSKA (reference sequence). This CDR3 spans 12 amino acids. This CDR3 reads CRGNRGNNEQFF. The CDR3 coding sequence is TGCAGAGGGAACAGGGGTAACAATGAGCAGTTCTTC.

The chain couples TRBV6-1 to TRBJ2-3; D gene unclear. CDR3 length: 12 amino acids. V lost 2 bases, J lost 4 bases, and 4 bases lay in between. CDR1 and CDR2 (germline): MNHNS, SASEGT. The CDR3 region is CASSELPDTQYF. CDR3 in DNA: TGTGCCAGCAGTGAACTCCCAGATACGCAGTATTTT.

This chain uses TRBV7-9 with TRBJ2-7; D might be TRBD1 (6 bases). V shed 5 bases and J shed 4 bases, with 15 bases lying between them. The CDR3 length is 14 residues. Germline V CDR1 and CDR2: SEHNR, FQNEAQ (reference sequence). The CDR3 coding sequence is TGTGCCAGCAGCCGGACAGCACCAGGGTACGAGCAGTACTTC. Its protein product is CASSRTAPGYEQYF. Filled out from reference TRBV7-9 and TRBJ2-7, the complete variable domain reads DTGVSQNPRHKITKRGQNVTFRCDPISEHNRLYWYRQTLGQGPEFLTYFQNEAQLEKSRLLSDRFSAERPKGSFSTLEIQRTEQGDSAMYLCASSRTAPGYEQYFGPGTRLTVT.

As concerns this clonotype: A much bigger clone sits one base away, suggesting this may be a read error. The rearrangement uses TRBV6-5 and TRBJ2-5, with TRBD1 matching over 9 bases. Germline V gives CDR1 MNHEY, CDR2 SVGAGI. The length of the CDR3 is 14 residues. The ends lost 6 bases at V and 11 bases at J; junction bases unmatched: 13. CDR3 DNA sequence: TGTGCCAGCAGAATTGGGACAGGGCGGAATGAGCAGTACTTC. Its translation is CASRIGTGRNEQYF.

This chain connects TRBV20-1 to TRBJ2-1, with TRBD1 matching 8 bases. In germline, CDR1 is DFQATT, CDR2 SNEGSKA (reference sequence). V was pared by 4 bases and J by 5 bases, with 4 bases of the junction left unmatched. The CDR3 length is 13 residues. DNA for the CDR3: TGCAGTGCTACCCAGGGGGCTAACAATGAGCAGTTCTTC. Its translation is CSATQGANNEQFF.

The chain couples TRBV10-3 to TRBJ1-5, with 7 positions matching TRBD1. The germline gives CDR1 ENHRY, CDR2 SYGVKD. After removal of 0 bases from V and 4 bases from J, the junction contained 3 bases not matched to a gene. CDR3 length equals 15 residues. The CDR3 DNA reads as TGTGCCATCAGTGAGTCCGGGACAGTTAATCAGCCCCAGCATTTT. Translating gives CAISESGTVNQPQHF.

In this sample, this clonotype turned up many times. Here the CDR3 DNA reads TGTGCCAGCAGTATGACAGTAACAGATACGCAGTATTTT. Residues: CASSMTVTDTQYF. The chain has TRBV12-3 or TRBV12-4 and TRBJ2-3; TRBD1 might be the D (5 bases). V dropped 5 bases and J dropped 3 bases, with 9 bases sitting between them. CDR3 size: 13 residues.

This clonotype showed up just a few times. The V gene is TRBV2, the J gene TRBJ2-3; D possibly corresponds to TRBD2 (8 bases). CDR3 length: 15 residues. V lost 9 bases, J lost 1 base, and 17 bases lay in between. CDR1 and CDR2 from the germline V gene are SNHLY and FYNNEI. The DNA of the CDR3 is TGTGCCAGTACGAGGGGGCGGGGGGGCACAGATACGCAGTATTTT. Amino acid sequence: CASTRGRGGTDTQYF. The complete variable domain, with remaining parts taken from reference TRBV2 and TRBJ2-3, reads EPEVTQTPSHQVTQMGQEVILRCVPISNHLYFYWYRQILGQKVEFLVSFYNNEISEKSEIFDDQFSVERPDGSNFTLKIRSTKLEDSAMYFCASTRGRGGTDTQYFGPGTRLTVL.

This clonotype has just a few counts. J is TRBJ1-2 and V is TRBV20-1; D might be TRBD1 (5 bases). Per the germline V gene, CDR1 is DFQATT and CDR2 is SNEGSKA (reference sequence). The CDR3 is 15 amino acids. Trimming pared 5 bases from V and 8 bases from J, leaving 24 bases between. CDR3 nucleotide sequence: TGCAGTGCTCCGGGACCCGGGATGGGGTCTCAGGGCTACACCTTC. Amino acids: CSAPGPGMGSQGYTF.

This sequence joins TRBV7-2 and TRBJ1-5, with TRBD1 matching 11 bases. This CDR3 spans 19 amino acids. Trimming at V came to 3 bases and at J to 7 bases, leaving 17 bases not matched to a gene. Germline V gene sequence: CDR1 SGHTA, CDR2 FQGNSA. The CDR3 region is CASSFAPGTGQGAWQPQHF. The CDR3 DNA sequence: TGTGCCAGCAGCTTCGCCCCCGGCACCGGACAGGGGGCATGGCAGCCCCAGCATTTT.

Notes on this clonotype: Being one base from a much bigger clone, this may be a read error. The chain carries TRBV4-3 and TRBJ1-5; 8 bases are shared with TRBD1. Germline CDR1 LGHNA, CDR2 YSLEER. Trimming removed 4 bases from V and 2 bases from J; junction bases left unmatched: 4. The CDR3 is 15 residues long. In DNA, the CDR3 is TGCGCCAGCAGCCGGGCGGACAGGGGCAATCAGCCCCAGCATTTT. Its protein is CASSRADRGNQPQHF.

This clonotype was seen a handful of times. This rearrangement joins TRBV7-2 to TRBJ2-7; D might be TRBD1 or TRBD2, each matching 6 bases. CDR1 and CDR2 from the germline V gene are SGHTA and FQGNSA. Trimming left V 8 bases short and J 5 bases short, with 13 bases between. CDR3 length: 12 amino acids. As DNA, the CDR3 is TGTGCCAGCGCTATGGGGGGCGACGAGCAGTACTTC. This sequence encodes CASAMGGDEQYF.

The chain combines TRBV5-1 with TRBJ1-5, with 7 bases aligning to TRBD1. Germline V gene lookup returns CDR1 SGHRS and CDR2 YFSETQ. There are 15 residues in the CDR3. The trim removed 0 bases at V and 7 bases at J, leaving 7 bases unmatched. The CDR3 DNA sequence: TGCGCCAGCAGCTTGGACACAGGGGCGGAACAGCCCCAGCATTTT. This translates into CASSLDTGAEQPQHF.

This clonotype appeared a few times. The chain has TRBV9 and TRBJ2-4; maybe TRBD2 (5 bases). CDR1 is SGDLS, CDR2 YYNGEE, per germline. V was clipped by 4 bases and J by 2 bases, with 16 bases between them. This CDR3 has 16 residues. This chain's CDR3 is CASSTGIYGTKNIQYF. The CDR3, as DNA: TGTGCCAGCAGCACCGGGATCTACGGGACCAAAAACATTCAGTACTTC.

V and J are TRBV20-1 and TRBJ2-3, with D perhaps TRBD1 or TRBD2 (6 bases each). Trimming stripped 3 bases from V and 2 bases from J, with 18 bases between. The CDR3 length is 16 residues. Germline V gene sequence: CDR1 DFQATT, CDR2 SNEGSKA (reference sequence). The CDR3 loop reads CSARAGGHTNTDTQYF. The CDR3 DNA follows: TGCAGTGCTAGGGCTGGGGGGCACACTAACACAGATACGCAGTATTTT.

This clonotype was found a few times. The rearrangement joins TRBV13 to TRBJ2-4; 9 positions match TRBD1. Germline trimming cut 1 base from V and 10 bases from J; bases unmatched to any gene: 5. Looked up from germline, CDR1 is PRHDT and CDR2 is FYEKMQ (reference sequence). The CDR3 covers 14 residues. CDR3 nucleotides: TGTGCCAGCAGCTTAGACAGGGGGCTTGGTATTCAGTACTTC. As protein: CASSLDRGLGIQYF.

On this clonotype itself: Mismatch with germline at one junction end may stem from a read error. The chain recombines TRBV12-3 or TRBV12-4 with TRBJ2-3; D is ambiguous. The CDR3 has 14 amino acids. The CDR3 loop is CASSLGIGADTQYF. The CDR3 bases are TGTGCCAGCAGTTTAGGGATAGGCGCAGATACGCAATATTTT.

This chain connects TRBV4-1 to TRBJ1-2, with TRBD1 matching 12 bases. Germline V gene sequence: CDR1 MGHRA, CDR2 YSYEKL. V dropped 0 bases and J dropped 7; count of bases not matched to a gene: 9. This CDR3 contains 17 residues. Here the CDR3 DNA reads TGCGCCAGCAGCCAAGATCCCGGGGGACAGGGGGCGCGTGGCTACACCTTC. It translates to CASSQDPGGQGARGYTF.